This TCR beta chain was documented in a study of shared clonotypes between healthy human individuals. Profiled with immunoSEQ multiplex PCR; TCRdb holds only in-frame clones, not every one. Among approximately 240,000 clones listed, approximately 65% were seen once. The CDR3 is made up of 16 amino acids. V was pared by 7 bases and J by 2 bases, with 20 bases between. The germline CDR1 and CDR2 sequences are MNHEY and SMNVEV (reference sequence). J is TRBJ1-2 and V is TRBV27; the D gene is possibly TRBD1 (5 bases). The material sequenced was memory CD4+ T cells sorted from blood. The subset was: CD45RA-negative fraction. The TCR was taken from a young man in good health. CDR3 nucleotides: TGTGCCAGCAAACCCTCCGGGACGGGTTGGAACTATGGCTACACCTTC. Residues: CASKPSGTGWNYGYTF.